A few counts support the clone carrying this TCR beta chain. No antigen is known for it. Researchers ran the PCR with 60 Vbeta and 13 Jbeta primers. Generated by immunoSEQ multiplex PCR, the TCRdb table keeps only in-frame clones and is missing some. The table has 100,000 to 150,000 clones, roughly 77% seen once. The sample comes from a study of cytomegalovirus exposure and HLA in healthy donors. Healthy bone marrow donors made up the cohort. Study results and caveats: Cytomegalovirus association was assigned to under 200 TCR beta chains. The authors reported that TCR beta sequences could predict HLA-A and HLA-B alleles. These predictions were accurate for most subjects in the first cohort. In a later analysis, DRB1 alleles had the most associated TCRs; HLA-C alleles the fewest.

CDR1 and CDR2 from the germline V gene are SGHNT and YYREEE (reference sequence). V shed 5 bases, J shed 2 bases, and the junction held 7 bases outside the gene matches. The CDR3 extends over 15 amino acids. The TCR sequence derives from a man between 25 and 39 years old in good health and CMV-seronegative. This chain uses TRBV5-4 with TRBJ2-1, with 7 bases fitting TRBD1. Sequencing input: PBMCs. CDR3 sequence reads: CASSLDREAYNEQFF. In nucleotides, the CDR3 is TGTGCCAGCAGTCTCGACAGGGAAGCCTACAATGAGCAGTTCTTC.